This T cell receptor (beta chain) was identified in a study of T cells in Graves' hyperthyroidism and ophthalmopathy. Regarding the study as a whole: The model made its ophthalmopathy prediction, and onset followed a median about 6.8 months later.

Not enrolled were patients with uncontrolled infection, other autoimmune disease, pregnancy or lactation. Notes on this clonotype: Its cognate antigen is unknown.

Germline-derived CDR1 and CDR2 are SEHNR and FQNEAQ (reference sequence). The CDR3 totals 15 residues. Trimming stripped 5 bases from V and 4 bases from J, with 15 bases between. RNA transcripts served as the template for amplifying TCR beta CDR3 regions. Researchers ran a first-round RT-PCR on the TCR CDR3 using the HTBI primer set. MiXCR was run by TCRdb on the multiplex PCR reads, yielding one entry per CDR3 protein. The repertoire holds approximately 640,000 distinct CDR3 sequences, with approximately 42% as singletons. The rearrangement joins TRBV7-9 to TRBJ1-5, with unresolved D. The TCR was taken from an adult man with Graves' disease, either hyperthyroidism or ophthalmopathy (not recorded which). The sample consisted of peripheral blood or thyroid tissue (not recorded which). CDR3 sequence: CASSPEDKNNQPQHF. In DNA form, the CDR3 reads TGTGCCAGCAGCCCTGAAGACAAGAATAATCAGCCCCAGCATTTT.